A single sample gave rise to the 13 T cell receptor beta chains below, sequenced in a study of tumor-infiltrating lymphocytes in primary liver carcinoma. The researchers produced TCR beta cDNA from roughly 550 ng total RNA with a constant-region primer. Three rounds of nested multiplex PCR with slightly modified ARM-PCR produced TCR beta libraries. Each of the first two PCR rounds ran approximately 9 cycles with TRBV1-TRBV30 forward and C-beta reverse primers. MiXCR, applied by TCRdb to the multiplex PCR reads, yields one record per CDR3 protein. This table has some 180,000 distinct CDR3 sequences, approximately 80% appearing once. Taking about 18-30 mg of unsorted bulk tissue, the authors co-extracted RNA and DNA. The sequencing sample was made of tumor tissue from primary liver carcinoma. These receptors originate from a man aged 35-49 years with primary liver carcinoma and hepatitis B virus infection.

With regard to this clonotype: Since the CDR3 does not end with the conserved phenylalanine or tryptophan, this likely comes from a read error. V gene TRBV12-3 or TRBV12-4 combines with J gene TRBJ2-1; 10 nucleotides match TRBD2. CDR3 length equals 15 residues. The CDR3 reads CAISLSTSGNYEQFI. CDR3 coding DNA: TGTGCCATCAGTTTGAGTACTAGCGGGAACTACGAGCAGTTCATC.

This clonotype was found once. This may stem from a read error, because a much larger clone lies one nucleotide away. The V gene is TRBV19, the J gene TRBJ1-1; D may be TRBD1 (6 bases). This CDR3 contains 13 residues. Germline CDR1 reads LNHDA; CDR2 reads SQIVND (reference sequence). Trimming left V 5 bases short and J 5 bases short, with 12 bases between. The CDR3 region has the DNA TGTGCCAGTAGTCCGGCCAGGGGTACTGAAGCTTTCTTT. Protein: CASSPARGTEAFF.

On this clonotype itself: At one of its ends the junction is not consistent with the germline gene, which may arise from a read error. This chain uses TRBV6-2 or TRBV6-3 with TRBJ2-2; TRBD1 might be the D (6 bases). CDR1 is MNHEY, CDR2 SVGEGT, per germline. The CDR3 runs 16 residues. The CDR3 loop is CARSYLSRGASRKLFF. As DNA, the CDR3 is TGTGCCAGAAGTTATTTGAGCAGGGGTGCATCCCGGAAGCTGTTTTTT.

This clonotype was recorded a few times. The CDR3 ends on some other residue instead of the conserved phenylalanine or tryptophan, so this is likely a read error. The chain combines TRBV11-1 with TRBJ2-3; D tentatively reads TRBD1 or TRBD2 (5 bases each). The CDR3 length is 19 residues. Germline assignment: CDR1 SGHAT and CDR2 FQDESV (reference sequence). CDR3 sequence reads: CASSSGGSSVGARTDTQYY. DNA for the CDR3: TGTGCCAGCAGTTCTGGGGGAAGCTCTGTTGGAGCCCGCACAGATACACAGTATTAT.

Only one count was recorded for this clonotype. A junction boundary mismatches the germline segment, possibly from a read error. The chain links TRBV29-1 to TRBJ2-2; D is unresolved. CDR3 length: 12 amino acids. The V gene's germline CDR1 is SQVTM and CDR2 ANQGSEA. CDR3 DNA: TGCATCGTTGTGCCGAACACCGGGGAGCTGTTTTTT. Residues: CIVVPNTGELFF.

As regards this clonotype: A junction boundary mismatches the germline segment, possibly from a read error. The V gene is TRBV6-2 or TRBV6-3, the J gene TRBJ2-7; no clear D. Germline V CDR1 and CDR2: MNHEY, SVGEGT. The CDR3 extends over 13 amino acids. CDR3 amino acids: CASSYVEPYEQYF. CDR3 coding DNA: TGTGCGAGCAGTTACGTGGAACCCTACGAGCAGTACTTC.

The chain couples TRBV29-1 to TRBJ1-1; 8 nucleotides line up with TRBD1. The CDR3 runs to 15 residues. In germline, CDR1 is SQVTM, CDR2 ANQGSEA. Germline trimming cut 7 bases from V and 2 bases from J; bases unmatched to any gene: 12. DNA for the CDR3: TGCAGCGGGGGACAGGAAGCTTATCAAAACACTGAAGCTTTCTTT. It is translated as CSGGQEAYQNTEAFF. Full variable domain (missing parts from reference TRBV29-1 and TRBJ1-1): SAVISQKPSRDICQRGTSLTIQCQVDSQVTMMFWYRQQPGQSLTLIATANQGSEATYESGFVIDKFPISRPNLTFSTLTVSNMSPEDSSIYLCSGGQEAYQNTEAFFGQGTRLTVV.

Turning to this clonotype: A read error is possible here, since a much larger clone lies one base away. The chain recombines TRBV7-9 with TRBJ2-7, with 7 bases lining up with TRBD2. Looked up from germline, CDR1 is SEHNR and CDR2 is FQNEAQ (reference sequence). This CDR3 is built from 14 residues. The CDR3 DNA follows: TGTGCCAGCAGCTTAGCGGGAGGGCCGGGCGAGGAGTACTTC. This translates into CASSLAGGPGEEYF.

This clonotype was found once. The V and J genes are TRBV7-8 and TRBJ2-7, with D maybe TRBD2 (5 bases). The better agreement between TRBJ2-1 and the DNA end casts doubt on the J call. Germline V CDR1 and CDR2: SGHVS, FQNEAQ. The CDR3 is 15 amino acids. The CDR3 bases are TGTGCCAGCAGCGTAATCGTGGGGAGCCGGGGTGAGCAGTTCTTC. Its protein is CASSVIVGSRGEQFF.

Notes on this clonotype: A junction boundary mismatches the germline segment, possibly from a read error. V and J are TRBV6-2 or TRBV6-3 and TRBJ2-1, with D hard to call. CDR1 is MNHEY and CDR2 is SVGEGT in the germline V gene. The CDR3 covers 17 residues. For the CDR3, the DNA is TGTGACAGCAGTTTCGGGTCCACTCTAACCGGAGAAAATGAGCAGTTCTTC. It yields the protein CDSSFGSTLTGENEQFF.

This chain uses TRBV11-3 with TRBJ2-7; D may be TRBD1 (5 bases). CDR1 and CDR2 (germline): SGHNT, YENEEA. This CDR3 spans 14 amino acids. Trimming shortened V by 10 bases and J by 1 base, and 17 bases separated the two germline ends. The CDR3 reads CATRQGVSSYEQYF. The CDR3 nucleotides are TGTGCCACTCGGCAGGGTGTGTCTTCCTACGAGCAGTACTTC.

Concerning this clonotype itself: Its ends do not fully match the called genes, so a read error is possible. The chain employs TRBV29-1 and TRBJ2-3; TRBD2 aligns across 7 bases. This CDR3 is 14 amino acids long. CDR1 and CDR2 (germline): SQVTM, ANQGSEA. This CDR3 is CSAGAGACTDTQYF. The CDR3 bases are TGCAGCGCCGGGGCGGGAGCCTGCACAGATACGCAATATTTT.

With regard to this clonotype: At one of its ends the junction is not consistent with the germline gene, which may arise from a read error. The CDR3 sequence: CIVVRGGVNIEAFF. The CDR3 DNA reads TGCATCGTCGTCAGAGGGGGGGTGAACATTGAAGCTTTCTTT. This chain joins TRBV29-1 and TRBJ1-1, with a tentative D call TRBD1 (6 bases). The CDR3 loop spans 14 amino acids. Germline CDR1 reads SQVTM; CDR2 reads ANQGSEA. The full variable domain, in which reference TRBV29-1 and TRBJ1-1 provide the parts outside the CDR3, is SAVISQKPSRDICQRGTSLTIQCQVDSQVTMMFWYRQQPGQSLTLIATANQGSEATYESGFVIDKFPISRPNLTFSTLTVSNMSPEDSSIYLCIVVRGGVNIEAFFGQGTRLTVV.